The rows below give T cell receptor beta chains drawn from one sample of a study of T cell responses to AZD1222 COVID-19 vaccine. Here immunoSEQ multiplex PCR was the method, and the copy in TCRdb shows in-frame clones only, minus some. The repertoire holds under 120,000 clones, with roughly 87% as singletons. The sequences come from peripheral blood, collected 28 days after the second AZD1222 dose. Receptors were obtained from an adult who received the AZD1222 COVID-19 vaccine. CDR3s include the opening cysteine and the closing phenylalanine or tryptophan. The order of the fields is D gene, V gene, clone size, CDR3 length, J gene, CDR3 protein, CDR3 DNA. A D gene is named only where the DNA matches it firmly. Clone size is not always given. Where it is, it says once, few, many or a class for expanded clones.

-	TRBV5-8	-	14	TRBJ1-3	CASSLGGSGNTIYF	TGTGCCAGCAGCCTTGGGGGTTCTGGAAACACCATATATTTT
-	TRBV27	-	15	TRBJ2-7	CASSLSPTSSYEQYF	TGTGCCAGCAGTTTGAGTCCCACTAGCTCCTACGAGCAGTACTTC
TRBD2	TRBV4-2	-	15	TRBJ2-7	CASSQTLAGGYEQYF	TGTGCCAGCAGCCAGACCCTAGCGGGAGGGTACGAGCAGTACTTC
-	TRBV30	few	12	TRBJ1-2	CAWKGDAPGYTF	TGTGCCTGGAAAGGGGACGCCCCTGGCTACACCTTC
-	TRBV7-9	-	14	TRBJ1-2	CASSLADGAMGYTF	TGTGCCAGCAGCTTAGCGGACGGGGCAATGGGCTACACCTTC
TRBD1	TRBV6-5	few	14	TRBJ1-1	CASSPEQGRTEAFF	TGTGCCAGCAGTCCCGAACAGGGGAGGACTGAAGCTTTCTTT
TRBD1	TRBV5-1	-	14	TRBJ1-1	CASSLGQEHDEAFF	TGCGCCAGCAGCCTAGGACAGGAACATGATGAAGCTTTCTTT
-	TRBV7-2	-	16	TRBJ2-6	CASSLVMGAGANVLTF	TGTGCCAGCAGCTTAGTTATGGGGGCTGGGGCCAACGTCCTGACTTTC
-	TRBV7-2	-	13	TRBJ1-5	CASSGNRDQPQHF	TGTGCCAGCAGCGGGAACAGGGATCAGCCCCAGCATTTT
TRBD1	TRBV30	-	15	TRBJ1-2	CAWSVGTGGNYGYTF	TGTGCCTGGAGTGTAGGGACAGGGGGTAACTATGGCTACACCTTC
-	TRBV4-1	-	15	TRBJ1-6	CASSQGPGWNSPLHF	TGCGCCAGCAGCCAAGGGCCAGGGTGGAATTCACCCCTCCACTTT
-	TRBV30	-	14	TRBJ1-5	CAWSVESRNQPQHF	TGTGCCTGGAGTGTCGAGAGCCGCAATCAGCCCCAGCATTTT
-	TRBV27	-	13	TRBJ1-5	CASSLGRNQPQHF	TGTGCCAGCAGTCTGGGACGCAATCAGCCCCAGCATTTT
-	TRBV3-1/TRBV3-2	-	13	TRBJ2-2	CASRAKNTGELFF	TGTGCCAGCAGAGCAAAAAACACCGGGGAGCTGTTTTTT
-	TRBV6-5	-	15	TRBJ1-2	CASSYSYGSLYGYTF	TGTGCCAGCAGTTACTCATACGGCAGCCTCTATGGCTACACCTTC
-	TRBV29-1	-	13	TRBJ2-7	CSVETNAPYEQYF	TGCAGCGTTGAAACGAACGCGCCCTACGAGCAGTACTTC
TRBD1	TRBV28	-	15	TRBJ2-7	CASSSIGQGYYEQYF	TGTGCCAGCAGTTCGATCGGACAGGGGTACTACGAGCAGTACTTC
-	TRBV2	-	13	TRBJ2-1	CASSELRVREQFF	TGTGCCAGCAGTGAACTCCGGGTGCGCGAGCAGTTCTTC
-	TRBV15	-	13	TRBJ1-2	CATSRGTVYGYTF	TGTGCCACCAGCAGAGGGACAGTCTATGGCTACACCTTC
-	TRBV7-9	-	13	TRBJ2-2	CASSLSVSGELFF	TGTGCCAGCAGCTTAAGCGTATCCGGGGAGCTGTTTTTT
-	TRBV5-8	-	13	TRBJ2-5	CASSLEGSITQYF	TGTGCCAGCAGCTTGGAGGGTAGTATTACCCAGTACTTC
TRBD1	TRBV5-5	-	16	TRBJ2-3	CASSILRGQRTDTQYF	TGTGCCAGCAGCATCCTCAGGGGGCAACGCACAGATACGCAGTATTTT
-	TRBV27	-	12	TRBJ1-5	CASRRGNQPQHF	TGTGCCAGCAGGCGAGGGAATCAGCCCCAGCATTTT
-	TRBV6-5	-	13	TRBJ2-2	CASSRRRAGELFF	TGTGCCAGCAGCCGCCGGAGGGCCGGGGAGCTGTTTTTT
TRBD2	TRBV10-1	-	18	TRBJ2-1	CASSEPRGVRQSYNEQFF	TGCGCCAGCAGTGAGCCCCGGGGGGTACGTCAGTCCTACAATGAGCAGTTCTTC
TRBD2	TRBV6-1	-	14	TRBJ2-1	CASSEGFRAGGQFF	TGTGCCAGCAGTGAGGGGTTCAGAGCGGGAGGGCAGTTCTTC
-	TRBV5-1	-	16	TRBJ1-3	CASSLRSSGTGNTIYF	TGCGCCAGCAGCTTAAGATCGAGTGGTACTGGAAACACCATATATTTT
-	TRBV14	-	15	TRBJ1-6	CASSQDPGVNSPLHF	TGTGCCAGCAGCCAAGATCCAGGGGTGAATTCACCCCTCCACTTT
-	TRBV7-9	-	14	TRBJ2-7	CASSLALSSREQYF	TGTGCCAGCAGCTTAGCTTTGTCTAGCAGAGAGCAGTACTTC
-	TRBV5-5	once	15	TRBJ1-2	CASSQKPGQIYGYTF	TGTGCCAGCAGCCAAAAACCGGGACAAATCTATGGCTACACCTTC
-	TRBV19	-	13	TRBJ2-1	CASSIDKRGEQFF	TGTGCCAGTAGTATAGATAAAAGGGGTGAGCAGTTCTTC
-	TRBV13	-	14	TRBJ2-7	CASSLGPGSYEQYF	TGTGCCAGCAGCTTAGGACCCGGATCCTACGAGCAGTACTTC
-	TRBV11-2	-	11	TRBJ1-1	CASSAYTEAFF	TGTGCCAGCAGCGCATACACTGAAGCTTTCTTT
TRBD2	TRBV9	-	16	TRBJ2-1	CASSVAPSGSGYEQFF	TGTGCCAGCAGCGTAGCCCCGAGCGGGAGTGGGTATGAGCAGTTCTTC
TRBD1	TRBV11-2	-	15	TRBJ1-2	CASSVGGSGDYGYTF	TGTGCCAGCAGTGTAGGGGGCTCGGGTGACTATGGCTACACCTTC
-	TRBV6-2/TRBV6-3	-	12	TRBJ2-1	CASSYSGGEQFF	TGTGCCAGCAGTTACTCGGGGGGTGAGCAGTTCTTC
TRBD2	TRBV4-2	-	15	TRBJ2-3	CASSQVRGGLDTQYF	TGTGCCAGCAGCCAAGTGCGGGGGGGCTTAGATACGCAGTATTTT
-	TRBV5-1	-	16	TRBJ1-1	CASSLVSGAQNTEAFF	TGCGCCAGCAGCTTGGTATCAGGGGCCCAGAACACTGAAGCTTTCTTT
-	TRBV28	-	14	TRBJ1-1	CASSLRARNTEAFF	TGTGCCAGCAGTTTGCGGGCTCGGAACACTGAAGCTTTCTTT
TRBD1	TRBV5-4	-	15	TRBJ2-7	CASIPDRGLSYEQYF	TGTGCCAGCATTCCCGACAGGGGGCTCTCCTACGAGCAGTACTTC
TRBD1	TRBV27	-	17	TRBJ2-1	CASSSPQGIRSYNEQFF	TGTGCCAGCAGTTCACCACAGGGGATTAGGTCCTACAATGAGCAGTTCTTC
-	TRBV6-6	-	14	TRBJ1-2	CASIPGQSDYGYTF	TGTGCCAGCATCCCCGGACAATCGGACTATGGCTACACCTTC
TRBD2	TRBV28	-	15	TRBJ2-5	CASSLGRENQETQYF	TGTGCCAGCAGTTTAGGGCGGGAGAACCAAGAGACCCAGTACTTC
-	TRBV11-1	-	14	TRBJ2-5	CASSLEVARETQYF	TGTGCCAGCAGCTTAGAAGTAGCCCGAGAGACCCAGTACTTC
-	TRBV30	-	11	TRBJ2-7	CAWNTVGEQYF	TGTGCCTGGAACACAGTGGGAGAGCAGTACTTC